The text below deals with one T cell receptor (beta chain). The antigen is unknown. Both subsets, CD45RA+ naive and CD45RA-negative memory, were split from the CD4+ cells. This specimen belongs to a study of shared clonotypes between healthy human individuals. Study-level findings and limits: Richness estimates generally favored naive over memory subsets.

CDR1 SNHLY and CDR2 FYNNEI come from the germline V gene. The CDR3 extends over 14 amino acids. Trimming took off 4 bases at V and 3 bases at J, with 10 bases between the two ends. The repertoire was sequenced with immunoSEQ multiplex PCR; TCRdb's copy has only in-frame clones and lacks some. The sample holds about 980,000 clones, more than 75% seen once. The gene calls are TRBV2 and TRBJ2-1, with no clear D. The specimen was memory CD4+ T cells sorted from blood. Subset reported: CD45RA-negative fraction. The source is a man aged 18 to 29 in good health. CDR3 amino acids: CASSAGLSYNEQFF. The CDR3 nucleotides are TGTGCCAGCAGTGCCGGGCTTAGCTACAATGAGCAGTTCTTC.